The present T cell receptor beta chain was sequenced within a study of regulatory T cells in long-lasting Graves disease. On this clonotype: The target antigen is unknown.

General study findings and limits: Only peripheral blood was studied, not thyroid tissue.

Time point: newly diagnosed GD, antithyroid drugs for less than 3 months. From RNA extracted from PBMCs, the TCR library was made. Staff took roughly 9.1 milliliters of peripheral blood and put it into EDTA tubes. To make TCR beta libraries, researchers used iRepertoire HTBI primers and Arm-PCR of CDR3 regions. A single record per CDR3 protein comes from TCRdb applying MiXCR to the multiplex PCR reads. The repertoire has hundreds of thousands of distinct CDR3 sequences, 15% to 18% of them found once; the top ten carry 22%. This TCR came from a female donor with Graves disease. Here the sequenced sample was peripheral blood mononuclear cells (PBMCs), taken at new diagnosis, from a patient treated with antithyroid drugs.

As DNA, the CDR3 is TGTGCCAGCAGTTCTGCTAAGGAGCAGTACTTC. Translation: CASSSAKEQYF. The chain recombines TRBV27 with TRBJ2-7; no firm D call. This CDR3 contains 11 residues. Trimming pared 4 bases from V and 7 bases from J, leaving 8 bases between. CDR1 and CDR2 (germline): MNHEY, SMNVEV (reference sequence).